Below, 29 T cell receptor beta chains from the same sample are listed, as sequenced in a study of cytomegalovirus exposure and HLA in healthy donors. The data were produced by immunoSEQ multiplex PCR, yet TCRdb's version contains in-frame clones alone and is incomplete. Of roughly 300,000 clones in the sample, around 89% were seen once. The specimen sequenced was PBMCs. All receptors derive from a woman in her late teens or twenties in good health and CMV-seronegative.

This rearrangement joins TRBV4-3 to TRBJ2-1; D is perhaps TRBD2 (5 bases). The CDR3 length is 14 residues. Trimming left V 2 bases short and J 7 bases short, with 12 bases between. The V gene's germline CDR1 is LGHNA and CDR2 YSLEER. The CDR3 DNA reads as TGCGCCAGCAGCCAAACTTTAACTAGTAATGAGCAGTTCTTC. Protein product: CASSQTLTSNEQFF.

As DNA, the CDR3 is TGTGCCACCAGCAGAGATACAGCGGGAGACGTCGAGCAGTACTTC. It translates to CATSRDTAGDVEQYF. This sequence joins TRBV15 and TRBJ2-7, with 8 bases that match TRBD2. This CDR3 spans 15 amino acids. J was trimmed by 6 bases and V by 0 bases; bases with no gene match: 7. Germline V gene lookup returns CDR1 LNHNV and CDR2 YYDKDF (reference sequence).

The chain has TRBV4-1 and TRBJ2-7, with TRBD1 identical over 8 bases. V was clipped by 1 base and J by 7 bases; unmatched bases: 6. This CDR3 is built from 14 residues. Germline V gives CDR1 MGHRA, CDR2 YSYEKL. For the CDR3, the DNA is TGCGCCAGCAGCCAAGTGGCAGGGGGCGGAGAGCAGTACTTC. Translated, it gives CASSQVAGGGEQYF.

The gene calls are TRBV4-1 and TRBJ2-7; D possibly corresponds to TRBD1 (6 bases). Germline CDR1 is MGHRA and CDR2 is YSYEKL. This CDR3 is 15 amino acids long. Trimming stripped 1 base from V and 2 bases from J, with 12 bases between. Here the CDR3 reads CASSQGTVGTYEQYF. As DNA, the CDR3 is TGCGCCAGCAGCCAAGGGACAGTTGGGACCTACGAGCAGTACTTC.

V and J are TRBV12-5 and TRBJ2-2, with 10 bases identical to TRBD2. Germline trimming cut 1 base from V and 1 base from J; bases unmatched to any gene: 0. This CDR3 comprises 16 residues. Germline V CDR1 and CDR2: LGHNT, FRNRAP. As DNA, the CDR3 is TGTGCTAGTGGTTTGGCTAGCGGGAGGAACACCGGGGAGCTGTTTTTT. Protein: CASGLASGRNTGELFF.

The rearrangement joins TRBV27 to TRBJ1-1; D gene uncertain. The CDR3 loop spans 19 amino acids. Germline V gives CDR1 MNHEY, CDR2 SMNVEV (reference sequence). Trimming shortened V by 3 bases and J by 5 bases, and 28 bases separated the two germline ends. CDR3 loop: CASSLAPAVFEGTGTEAFF. As DNA, the CDR3 is TGTGCCAGCAGTTTGGCTCCTGCGGTCTTCGAGGGAACGGGAACTGAAGCTTTCTTT.

The chain has TRBV28 and TRBJ1-2; no clear D gene. CDR1 is MDHEN, CDR2 SYDVKM, per germline. The CDR3 loop spans 16 amino acids. V shed 3 bases and J shed 4 bases, with 18 bases lying between them. The CDR3 region has the DNA TGTGCCAGCAGTTTCGGTCACCGGGAGACTGTCTATGGCTACACCTTC. Residues: CASSFGHRETVYGYTF.

V usage is TRBV21-1 and J usage is TRBJ2-7; the D call in the table, TRBD1, was not verified against the DNA. TRBV21-1 is a listed pseudogene. The CDR3 contains 16 residues. CDR3 protein: CASSKDRLGRVYEQYF. CDR3 bases: TGTGCCAGCAGCAAAGATAGGCTCGGCAGGGTCTACGAGCAGTACTTC.

CDR3 DNA sequence: TGTGCCACCAGAAAACCCGGGACTTCAATTTTCTACGAGCAGTACTTC. Residues: CATRKPGTSIFYEQYF. This rearrangement joins TRBV2 to TRBJ2-7; perhaps TRBD2 as D (6 bases). This CDR3 has 16 residues. CDR1 is SNHLY and CDR2 is FYNNEI in the germline V gene. The V and J ends lost 10 bases and 3 bases respectively, with 25 bases between them.

This chain uses TRBV6-5 with TRBJ2-7; 10 nucleotides align to TRBD1. Trimming took 8 bases from V and 4 from J; bases not matched to a gene: 8. Germline assignment: CDR1 MNHEY and CDR2 SVGAGI. This CDR3 is 14 amino acids long. The CDR3 nucleotides are TGTGCCAGCGGGACTCGGGACAGGGGATACGAGCAGTACTTC. This codes for CASGTRDRGYEQYF.

The chain has TRBV7-2 and TRBJ2-7; possible D gene TRBD1, 6 bases. Germline V gene sequence: CDR1 SGHTA, CDR2 FQGNSA. The CDR3 has 15 amino acids. Trimming shortened V by 0 bases and J by 4 bases, and 13 bases separated the two germline ends. The DNA of the CDR3 is TGTGCCAGCAGCTTAGCAGGGGGTGGCCCTTACGAGCAGTACTTC. This gives the protein CASSLAGGGPYEQYF.

Here the CDR3 DNA reads TGTGCCAGCAGTTTCTCGGGACAGTACTCCTACGAGCAGTACTTC. This translates into CASSFSGQYSYEQYF. The chain combines TRBV27 with TRBJ2-7; 7 bases are a match to TRBD1. The length of the CDR3 is 15 residues. The junction had 5 bases not matched to a gene; V was cut back by 3 bases and J by 0 bases. Germline CDR1 and CDR2: MNHEY and SMNVEV (reference sequence).

The chain recombines TRBV7-2 with TRBJ2-7; 8 bases line up with TRBD1. CDR1 and CDR2 from the germline V gene are SGHTA and FQGNSA. CDR3 length equals 13 residues. V trimming: 4 bases; J trimming: 4 bases; junction bases outside the gene matches: 3. CDR3 sequence reads: CASSSDRVYEQYF. The CDR3 DNA sequence: TGTGCCAGCAGCTCGGACAGGGTGTACGAGCAGTACTTC.

The DNA of the CDR3 is TGTGCCAGCAGCGGCCGAACAGGGGGCACCACTGAAGCTTTCTTT. Amino acid sequence: CASSGRTGGTTEAFF. The J gene is TRBJ1-1, the V gene TRBV7-6; TRBD1 matches at 9 bases. Germline assignment: CDR1 SGHVS and CDR2 FNYEAQ. The CDR3 is made up of 15 amino acids. J lost 4 bases, V lost 5 bases, and 8 bases had no gene match.

The chain carries TRBV2 and TRBJ2-7; a possible D gene is TRBD1 (5 bases). Trimming removed 3 bases from V and 0 bases from J, with 12 bases in between. The germline CDR1 and CDR2 sequences are SNHLY and FYNNEI. CDR3 size: 15 residues. In DNA form, the CDR3 reads TGTGCCAGCAGTGATCGCCAGGGAAGCTCCTACGAGCAGTACTTC. It is translated as CASSDRQGSSYEQYF.

V is TRBV5-4 and J is TRBJ2-7; the match to TRBD1 covers 8 bases. Germline V gene data show CDR1 as SGHNT and CDR2 as YYREEE (reference sequence). The CDR3 length is 14 residues. V shed 7 bases, J shed 5 bases, and the junction held 11 bases outside the gene matches. Written as DNA, the CDR3 is TGTGCCAGCCATCGGACAGGGACAAGAAACGAGCAGTACTTC. It encodes CASHRTGTRNEQYF.

V is TRBV7-3 and J is TRBJ2-3; TRBD1 matches at 7 bases. The CDR3 is made up of 16 amino acids. With 5 bases clipped from V and 3 bases from J, the junction kept 11 bases outside the gene matches. Germline lookup yields CDR1 SGHTA and CDR2 FQGTGA. In DNA, the CDR3 is TGTGCCAGCAGCCCCTATGGTGGCAGGGGGACAGATACGCAGTATTTT. This sequence encodes CASSPYGGRGTDTQYF.

This clone was counted only a few times. V usage is TRBV25-1 and J usage is TRBJ2-3; unclear D gene. Germline loops: CDR1 MGHDK, CDR2 SYGVNS. The CDR3 has 12 amino acids. V shed 1 base and J shed 4 bases, with 3 bases lying between them. The CDR3 reads CASSESADTQYF. The CDR3 DNA follows: TGTGCCAGCAGTGAATCCGCAGATACGCAGTATTTT.

The V and J genes are TRBV5-1 and TRBJ2-1; 8 nucleotides line up with TRBD2. The J segment lost 5 bases and the V segment lost 4 bases, leaving 17 bases of the junction unmatched. This CDR3 comprises 18 residues. Germline CDR1 is SGHRS and CDR2 is YFSETQ. The CDR3 DNA reads TGCGCCAGCAGCCCTGTCATAACTAGCGGACCTAGAAACAATGAGCAGTTCTTC. Its translation: CASSPVITSGPRNNEQFF. The whole variable domain, filled in from reference TRBV5-1 and TRBJ2-1, reads KAGVTQTPRYLIKTRGQQVTLSCSPISGHRSVSWYQQTPGQGLQFLFEYFSETQRNKGNFPGRFSGRQFSNSRSEMNVSTLELGDSALYLCASSPVITSGPRNNEQFFGPGTRLTVL.

The J gene is TRBJ2-3, the V gene TRBV6-5, with 11 bases fitting TRBD2. Germline V lookup: CDR1 MNHEY, CDR2 SVGAGI. V dropped 4 bases and J dropped 2; count of bases not matched to a gene: 5. The CDR3 sequence is 16 residues long. The CDR3 region is CASSLAGGPYTDTQYF. In DNA form, the CDR3 reads TGTGCCAGCAGTTTAGCGGGAGGGCCCTACACAGATACGCAGTATTTT.

This clone was counted once. V usage is TRBV5-4 and J usage is TRBJ2-5, with TRBD2 identical over 12 bases. Germline assignment: CDR1 SGHNT and CDR2 YYREEE (reference sequence). CDR3 size: 14 residues. The junction had 4 bases not matched to a gene; V was cut back by 6 bases and J by 4 bases. CDR3 in amino acids: CASTLAGGGETQYF. The CDR3 DNA sequence: TGTGCCAGCACACTAGCGGGAGGTGGAGAGACCCAGTACTTC.

The gene calls are TRBV10-1 and TRBJ2-7, with 9 bases lining up with TRBD2. This CDR3 spans 14 amino acids. V lost 3 bases and J lost 2; bases outside the gene matches: 2. Per the germline V gene, CDR1 is WNHNN and CDR2 is SYGVQD (reference sequence). CDR3 sequence: CASSDGGRAYEQYF. CDR3 DNA sequence: TGCGCCAGCAGTGACGGCGGGAGGGCCTACGAGCAGTACTTC.

The V and J genes are TRBV28 and TRBJ1-5, with D maybe TRBD1 (6 bases). With 7 bases removed from V and 6 bases from J, the gap between germline ends came to 22 bases. Per the germline V gene, CDR1 is MDHEN and CDR2 is SYDVKM. This CDR3 spans 16 amino acids. CDR3 nucleotide sequence: TGTGCCAGCAATGTCAGGGGTAAAGGAATCGGTCAGCCCCAGCATTTT. The encoded protein is CASNVRGKGIGQPQHF.

The CDR3 spells CASSGAGGFYSGNTIYF. The CDR3 nucleotides are TGTGCCAGCAGCGGGGCAGGGGGTTTTTACTCTGGAAACACCATATATTTT. The chain is built from TRBV13 and TRBJ1-3; 7 positions match TRBD1. Germline V lookup: CDR1 PRHDT, CDR2 FYEKMQ (reference sequence). V gave up 5 bases and J gave up 0 bases; unmatched junction bases: 10. This CDR3 is built from 17 residues.

The chain recombines TRBV2 with TRBJ2-7; D gene unclear. The germline V and J ends were trimmed by 4 bases and 4 bases, with 11 bases remaining between them. Germline assignment: CDR1 SNHLY and CDR2 FYNNEI. The length of the CDR3 is 13 residues. The CDR3, as DNA: TGTGCCAGCAGTGTGATTAGCCAGTACGAGCAGTACTTC. Translating gives CASSVISQYEQYF.

The chain is built from TRBV7-9 and TRBJ2-1; D not certain. The germline V gene encodes CDR1 SEHNR and CDR2 FQNEAQ (reference sequence). Trimming cost V 1 base and J 6 bases, with 10 bases left between them. This CDR3 has 14 residues. DNA for the CDR3: TGTGCCAGCAGCTTAGTTCTTCTCTCCAATGAGCAGTTCTTC. Translated, it gives CASSLVLLSNEQFF.

The chain joins TRBV27 to TRBJ2-1, with a possible D match to TRBD2 (5 bases). The CDR3 is 15 residues long. Trimming removed 2 bases from V and 5 bases from J, with 13 bases in between. CDR1 MNHEY and CDR2 SMNVEV come from the germline V gene (reference sequence). Here the CDR3 DNA reads TGTGCCAGCAGTTTAGCGGGTATACCGGACAATGAGCAGTTCTTC. Its protein is CASSLAGIPDNEQFF.

The gene calls are TRBV5-5 and TRBJ2-7; 10 bases are shared with TRBD1. The CDR3 contains 17 residues. The ends lost 2 bases at V and 2 bases at J; junction bases unmatched: 10. Germline CDR1 is SGHKS and CDR2 is YYEKEE (reference sequence). The CDR3 DNA reads TGTGCCAGCAGCTTCGGTCCCGGGACAGGGGTCCCCTACGAGCAGTACTTC. This encodes CASSFGPGTGVPYEQYF.

The rearrangement joins TRBV18 to TRBJ2-2, with 12 bases that match TRBD1. This CDR3 spans 19 amino acids. V lost 5 bases to trimming and J lost 1 base; unmatched junction nucleotides: 11. CDR1 is KGHSH, CDR2 LQKENI, per germline. The chain's CDR3 is CASSKTGTGGARNTGELFF. Written as DNA, the CDR3 is TGTGCCAGCTCAAAAACCGGGACAGGGGGCGCAAGGAACACCGGGGAGCTGTTTTTT.